In its sample, the clone carrying this TCR beta chain was seen many times. This sample was taken from a study of spatial heterogeneity in lung cancer. The CDR3 spans 12 residues. The V end was cut by 6 bases, the J end by 3 bases, with 6 bases between. Noted time point: sample taken at primary tumor resection. Researchers sequenced whole RNA taken from tumor, nontumor lung or frozen PBMC without sorting. From the 5' RACE reads, TCRdb called clonotypes with MiXCR, one entry per CDR3 protein. The sample includes approximately 49,000 distinct CDR3 sequences, about 5.8% of them seen just once. The chain uses TRBV12-3 or TRBV12-4 and TRBJ1-5; D gene ambiguous. The source of this sequence is a male donor with early-stage non-small cell lung cancer. Material: PBMCs, obtained at surgery. The CDR3 coding sequence is TGTGCCAGCAGCCCAAACAATCAGCCCCAGCATTTT. Its translation is CASSPNNQPQHF.